This T cell receptor (beta chain) was found in a study of T cell changes during pregnancy in multiple sclerosis. This CDR3 has 16 residues. CDR1 is KGHSH, CDR2 LQKENI, per germline. The junction had 6 bases not matched to a gene; V was cut back by 3 bases and J by 4 bases. TCRdb's table, derived via immunoSEQ multiplex PCR, lists solely in-frame clones and lacks some. Of tens of thousands of clones listed, about 92% are singletons. The specimen comprised CD8+ T cells from peripheral blood mononuclear cells, sampled before pregnancy. This sequence was found in a female donor with multiple sclerosis, enrolled in a pregnancy study. The chain employs TRBV18 and TRBJ2-5, with TRBD2 identical over 12 bases. The CDR3 reads CASSPAPSGRVETQYF. In DNA form, the CDR3 reads TGTGCCAGCTCACCGGCCCCTAGCGGGAGGGTAGAGACCCAGTACTTC.